This paragraph reports one T cell receptor beta chain. This sample is drawn from a study of blood T cell repertoires in COVID-19. Study summary: In each case, the material was cDNA or gDNA derived from T cells, B-cell-depleted T cells, or PBMCs.

The cohort comprised adults aged about 18 to 100 years residing in about 25 US areas. Assignments of participants to cohorts depended upon their own reported clinical history. Assay: immunoSEQ multiplex PCR; the TCRdb copy retains only in-frame clones and omits some. The table records approximately 230,000 clones, 85% to 90% of them present only once. The trim removed 2 bases at V and 4 bases at J, leaving 3 bases unmatched. The V gene's germline CDR1 is SGDLS and CDR2 YYNGEE. The CDR3 is 14 residues long. The TCR was taken from a man aged 35 to 55 who had recovered from COVID-19. The chain employs TRBV9 and TRBJ1-1; 9 nucleotides line up with TRBD1. Specimen: PBMCs or T cells enriched from blood (not recorded which). DNA of the CDR3: TGTGCCAGCAGCGTGGGGACAGGGAGCACTGAAGCTTTCTTT. Its protein is CASSVGTGSTEAFF.